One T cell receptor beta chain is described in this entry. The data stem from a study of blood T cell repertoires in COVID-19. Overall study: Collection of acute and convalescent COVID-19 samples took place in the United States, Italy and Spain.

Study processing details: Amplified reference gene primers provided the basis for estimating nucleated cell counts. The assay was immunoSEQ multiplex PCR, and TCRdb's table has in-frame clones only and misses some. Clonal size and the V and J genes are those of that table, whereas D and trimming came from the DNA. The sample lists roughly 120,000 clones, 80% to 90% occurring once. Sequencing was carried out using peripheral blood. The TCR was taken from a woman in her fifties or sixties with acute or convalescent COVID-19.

As DNA, the CDR3 is TGTGCCAGCAGTTTTTCCGGGACAGGGAATGAGCAGTTCTTC. It is translated as CASSFSGTGNEQFF. This rearrangement joins TRBV27 to TRBJ2-1; 9 bases are a match to TRBD1. Germline V gene sequence: CDR1 MNHEY, CDR2 SMNVEV (reference sequence). Trimming removed 3 bases from V and 7 bases from J; junction bases left unmatched: 4. CDR3 length equals 14 residues.